Sequencing of this T cell receptor beta chain was carried out in a study of cytomegalovirus exposure and HLA in healthy donors. Notes on the study in general: Being productive about 90% or about 30% of the time was typical of most TCR beta V segments in an earlier analysis.

The donors (healthy individuals) were bone marrow donors. There are a few counts of this clone. Antigen unknown. Germline values: CDR1 SGHRS, CDR2 YFSETQ. CDR3 length equals 16 residues. Losses at the gene ends were 3 bases for V and 4 bases for J; bases not matched to a gene: 11. PCR involved 60 Vbeta and 13 Jbeta primers. This table comes from immunoSEQ multiplex PCR, and its TCRdb copy is limited to in-frame clones, with some not included. The table records around 160,000 clones, 75% to 90% of them present only once. The J gene is TRBJ2-7, the V gene TRBV5-1, with 9 bases lining up with TRBD1. The sequenced material came from PBMCs. The sequence was obtained from a human donor in good health. The CDR3 reads CASSWGVGTGRYEQYF. The CDR3 DNA reads as TGCGCCAGCAGCTGGGGGGTCGGGACAGGGCGATACGAGCAGTACTTC.